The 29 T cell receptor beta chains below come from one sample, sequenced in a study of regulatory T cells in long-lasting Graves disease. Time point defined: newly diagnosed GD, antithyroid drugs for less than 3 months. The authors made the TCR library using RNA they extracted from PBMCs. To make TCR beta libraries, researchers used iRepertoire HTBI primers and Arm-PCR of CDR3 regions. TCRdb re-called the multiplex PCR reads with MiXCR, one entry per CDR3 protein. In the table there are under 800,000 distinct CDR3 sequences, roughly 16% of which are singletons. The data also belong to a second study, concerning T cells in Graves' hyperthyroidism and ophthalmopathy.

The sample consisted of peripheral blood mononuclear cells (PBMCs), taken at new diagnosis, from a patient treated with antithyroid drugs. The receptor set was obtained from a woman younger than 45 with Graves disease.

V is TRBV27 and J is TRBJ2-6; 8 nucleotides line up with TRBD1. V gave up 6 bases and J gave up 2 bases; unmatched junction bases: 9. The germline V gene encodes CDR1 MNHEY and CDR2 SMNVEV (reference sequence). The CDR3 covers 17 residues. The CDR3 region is CASRTTMTGAGANVLTF. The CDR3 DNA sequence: TGTGCCAGCAGGACGACCATGACAGGGGCTGGGGCCAACGTCCTGACTTTC.

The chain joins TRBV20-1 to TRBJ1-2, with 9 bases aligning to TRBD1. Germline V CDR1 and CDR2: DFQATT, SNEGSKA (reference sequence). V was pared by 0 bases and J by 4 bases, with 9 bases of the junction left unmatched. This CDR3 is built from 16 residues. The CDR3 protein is CSARDPGQGFSYGYTF. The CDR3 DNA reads TGCAGTGCTAGAGATCCGGGACAGGGCTTTTCCTATGGCTACACCTTC.

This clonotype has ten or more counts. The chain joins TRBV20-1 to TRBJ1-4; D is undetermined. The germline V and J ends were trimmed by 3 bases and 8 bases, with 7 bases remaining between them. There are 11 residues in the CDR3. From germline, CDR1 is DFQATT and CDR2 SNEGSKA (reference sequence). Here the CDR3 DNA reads TGCAGTGCTAGTTTACGGGAAAAACTGTTTTTT. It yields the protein CSASLREKLFF.

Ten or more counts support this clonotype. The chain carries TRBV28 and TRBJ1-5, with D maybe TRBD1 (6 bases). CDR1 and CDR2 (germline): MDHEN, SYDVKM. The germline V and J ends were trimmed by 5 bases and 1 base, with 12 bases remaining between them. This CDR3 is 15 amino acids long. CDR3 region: CASSQYQGSNQPQHF. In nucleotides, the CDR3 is TGTGCCAGCAGTCAGTACCAGGGGAGCAATCAGCCCCAGCATTTT.

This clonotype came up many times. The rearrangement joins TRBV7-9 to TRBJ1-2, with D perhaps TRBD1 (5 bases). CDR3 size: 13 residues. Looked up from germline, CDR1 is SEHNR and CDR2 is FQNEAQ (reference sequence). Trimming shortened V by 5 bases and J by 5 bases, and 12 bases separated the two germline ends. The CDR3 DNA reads TGTGCCAGCAGCCCCGGGACCGCGTATGGCTACACCTTC. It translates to CASSPGTAYGYTF. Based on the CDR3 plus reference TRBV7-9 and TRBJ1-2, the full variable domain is DTGVSQNPRHKITKRGQNVTFRCDPISEHNRLYWYRQTLGQGPEFLTYFQNEAQLEKSRLLSDRFSAERPKGSFSTLEIQRTEQGDSAMYLCASSPGTAYGYTFGSGTRLTVV.

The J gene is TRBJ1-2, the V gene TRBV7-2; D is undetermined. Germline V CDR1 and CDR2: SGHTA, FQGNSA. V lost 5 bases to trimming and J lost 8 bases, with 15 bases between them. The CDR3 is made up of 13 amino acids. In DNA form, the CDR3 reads TGTGCCAGCAGCCAAGGGAAGGGTGTGGGCTACACCTTC. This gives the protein CASSQGKGVGYTF.

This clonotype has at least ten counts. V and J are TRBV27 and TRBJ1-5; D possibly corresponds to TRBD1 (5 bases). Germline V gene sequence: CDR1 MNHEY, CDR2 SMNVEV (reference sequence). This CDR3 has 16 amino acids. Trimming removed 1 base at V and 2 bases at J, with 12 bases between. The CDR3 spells CASSLFSGYGNQPQHF. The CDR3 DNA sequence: TGTGCCAGCAGTTTATTCTCAGGGTACGGCAATCAGCCCCAGCATTTT.

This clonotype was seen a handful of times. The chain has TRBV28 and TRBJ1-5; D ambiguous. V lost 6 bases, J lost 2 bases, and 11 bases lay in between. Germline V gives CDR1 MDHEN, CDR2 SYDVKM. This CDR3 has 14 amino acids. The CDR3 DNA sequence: TGTGCCAGCAGACCTCATGGGGGCAATCAGCCCCAGCATTTT. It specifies CASRPHGGNQPQHF. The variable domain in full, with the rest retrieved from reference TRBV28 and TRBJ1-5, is DVKVTQSSRYLVKRTGEKVFLECVQDMDHENMFWYRQDPGLGLRLIYFSYDVKMKEKGDIPEGYSVSREKKERFSLILESASTNQTSMYLCASRPHGGNQPQHFGDGTRLSIL.

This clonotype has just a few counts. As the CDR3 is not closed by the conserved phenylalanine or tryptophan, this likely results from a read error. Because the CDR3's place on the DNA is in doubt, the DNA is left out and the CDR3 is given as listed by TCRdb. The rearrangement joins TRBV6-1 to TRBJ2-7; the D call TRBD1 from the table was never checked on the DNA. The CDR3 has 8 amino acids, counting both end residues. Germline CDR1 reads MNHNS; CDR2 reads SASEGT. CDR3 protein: CASSQSPA.

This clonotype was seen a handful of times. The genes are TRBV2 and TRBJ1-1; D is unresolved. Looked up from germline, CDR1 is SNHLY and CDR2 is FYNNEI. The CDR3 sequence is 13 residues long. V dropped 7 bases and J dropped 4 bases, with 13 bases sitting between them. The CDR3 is CASTGDQRTEAFF. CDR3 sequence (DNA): TGTGCCAGCACGGGTGATCAACGCACTGAAGCTTTCTTT.

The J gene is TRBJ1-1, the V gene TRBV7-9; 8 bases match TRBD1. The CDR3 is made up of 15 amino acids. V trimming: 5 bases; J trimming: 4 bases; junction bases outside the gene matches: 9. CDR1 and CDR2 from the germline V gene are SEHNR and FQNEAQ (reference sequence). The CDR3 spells CASSRGQGFITEAFF. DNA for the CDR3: TGTGCCAGCAGCCGTGGACAGGGCTTTATCACTGAAGCTTTCTTT.

CDR3 loop: CSARVLGYMNTEAFF. The CDR3 DNA reads TGCAGTGCTAGAGTACTGGGCTACATGAACACTGAAGCTTTCTTT. The rearrangement uses TRBV20-1 and TRBJ1-1; D is undetermined. The CDR3 length is 15 residues. Trimming removed 1 base from V and 0 bases from J, with 12 bases in between. From germline, CDR1 is DFQATT and CDR2 SNEGSKA (reference sequence).

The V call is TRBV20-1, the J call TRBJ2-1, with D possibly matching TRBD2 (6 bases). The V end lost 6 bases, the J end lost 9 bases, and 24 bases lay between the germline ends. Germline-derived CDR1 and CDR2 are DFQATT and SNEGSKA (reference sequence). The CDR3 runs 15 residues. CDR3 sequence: CSAGLGLRRGSEQFF. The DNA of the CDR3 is TGCAGTGCCGGCTTGGGACTCCGTAGGGGAAGTGAGCAGTTCTTC.

CDR3 DNA sequence: TGTGCCAGCAGCCAAGTTATAGGGGGAGCGGAAAGCACAGATACGCAGTATTTT. Translating gives CASSQVIGGAESTDTQYF. The rearrangement uses TRBV3-1 and TRBJ2-3; TRBD1 is a possible D gene (6 bases). The V gene lost 1 base and the J gene lost 0 bases, with 17 bases spanning the gap. CDR1 and CDR2 (germline): LGHDT, YNNKEL (reference sequence). The CDR3 is made up of 18 amino acids.

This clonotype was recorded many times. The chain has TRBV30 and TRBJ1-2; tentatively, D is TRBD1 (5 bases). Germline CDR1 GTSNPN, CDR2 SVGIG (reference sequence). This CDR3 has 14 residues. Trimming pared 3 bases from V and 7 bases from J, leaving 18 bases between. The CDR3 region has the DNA TGTGCCTGGAGCCCGGACCTGACGGGGACTGGCTACACCTTC. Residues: CAWSPDLTGTGYTF.

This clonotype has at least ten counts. CDR3 sequence: CASNNRNRGTEAFF. CDR3 nucleotides: TGTGCCAGCAATAACAGGAATAGGGGCACTGAAGCTTTCTTT. The chain uses TRBV19 and TRBJ1-1, with a possible D match to TRBD1 (5 bases). Germline assignment: CDR1 LNHDA and CDR2 SQIVND (reference sequence). Trimming removed 9 bases from V and 4 bases from J, with 18 bases in between. This CDR3 is built from 14 residues.

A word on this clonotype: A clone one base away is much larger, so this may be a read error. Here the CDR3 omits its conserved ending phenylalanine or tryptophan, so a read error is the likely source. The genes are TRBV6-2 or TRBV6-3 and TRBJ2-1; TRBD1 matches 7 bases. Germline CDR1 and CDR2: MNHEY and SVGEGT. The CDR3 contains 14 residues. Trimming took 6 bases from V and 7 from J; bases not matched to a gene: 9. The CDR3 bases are TGTGCCAGCAGCACTAGACAGGGTGAGAATGAGCAGTTCTCC. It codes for CASSTRQGENEQFS.

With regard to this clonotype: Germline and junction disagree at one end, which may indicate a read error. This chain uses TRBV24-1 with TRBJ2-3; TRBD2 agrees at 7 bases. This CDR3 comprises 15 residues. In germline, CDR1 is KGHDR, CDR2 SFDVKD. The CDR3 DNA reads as TGTGTCACCAGCCTTAGCGGGTGGAGCACAGATACGCAGTATTTT. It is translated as CVTSLSGWSTDTQYF.

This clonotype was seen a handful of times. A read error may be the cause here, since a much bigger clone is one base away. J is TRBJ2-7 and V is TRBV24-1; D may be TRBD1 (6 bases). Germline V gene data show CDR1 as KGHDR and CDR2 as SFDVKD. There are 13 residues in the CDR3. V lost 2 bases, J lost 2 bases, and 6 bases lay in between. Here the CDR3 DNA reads TGTGCCACCAGTGATTGGGACACCTACGAGCAGTACTTC. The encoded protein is CATSDWDTYEQYF.

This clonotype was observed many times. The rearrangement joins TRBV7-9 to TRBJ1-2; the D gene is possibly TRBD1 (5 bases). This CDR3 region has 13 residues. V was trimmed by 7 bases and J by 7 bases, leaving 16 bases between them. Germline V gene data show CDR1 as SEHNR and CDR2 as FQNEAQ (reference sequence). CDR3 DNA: TGTGCCAGCACCCCCCGCCAGGGCGTTGGCTACACCTTC. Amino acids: CASTPRQGVGYTF.

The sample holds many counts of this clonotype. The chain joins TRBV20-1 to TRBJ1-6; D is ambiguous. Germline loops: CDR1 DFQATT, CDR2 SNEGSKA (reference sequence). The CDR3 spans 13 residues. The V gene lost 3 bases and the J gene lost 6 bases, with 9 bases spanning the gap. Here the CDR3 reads CSASGILNSPLHF. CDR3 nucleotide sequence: TGCAGTGCTAGCGGGATACTTAATTCACCCCTCCACTTT.

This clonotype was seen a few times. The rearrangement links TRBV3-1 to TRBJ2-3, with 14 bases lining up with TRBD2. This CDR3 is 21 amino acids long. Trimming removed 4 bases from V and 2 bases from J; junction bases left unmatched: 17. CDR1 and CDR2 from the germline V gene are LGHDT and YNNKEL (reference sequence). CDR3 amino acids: CASSRTLGGTSGSGITDTQYF. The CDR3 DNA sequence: TGTGCCAGCAGCCGAACCCTAGGGGGGACTAGCGGGAGCGGGATCACAGATACGCAGTATTTT.

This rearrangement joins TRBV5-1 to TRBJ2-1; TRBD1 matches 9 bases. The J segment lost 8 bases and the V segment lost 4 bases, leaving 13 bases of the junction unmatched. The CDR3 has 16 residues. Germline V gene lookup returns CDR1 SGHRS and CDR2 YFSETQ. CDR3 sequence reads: CASSREQGARSDEQFF. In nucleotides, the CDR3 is TGCGCCAGCAGCCGGGAACAGGGGGCTCGATCGGATGAGCAGTTCTTC.

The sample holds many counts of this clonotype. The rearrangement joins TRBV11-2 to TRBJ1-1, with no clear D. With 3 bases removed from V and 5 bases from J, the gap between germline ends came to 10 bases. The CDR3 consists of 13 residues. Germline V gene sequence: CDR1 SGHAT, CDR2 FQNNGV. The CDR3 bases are TGTGCCAGCAGCTTTTCTCAAGGGACTGAAGCTTTCTTT. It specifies CASSFSQGTEAFF.

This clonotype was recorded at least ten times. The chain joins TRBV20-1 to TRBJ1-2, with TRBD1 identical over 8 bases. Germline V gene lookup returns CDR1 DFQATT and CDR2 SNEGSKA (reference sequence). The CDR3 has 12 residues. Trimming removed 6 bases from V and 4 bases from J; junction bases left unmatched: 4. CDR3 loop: CSAATGGYGYTF. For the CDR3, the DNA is TGCAGTGCAGCTACAGGGGGCTATGGCTACACCTTC.

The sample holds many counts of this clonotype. The CDR3 loop is CASRLPTSAHEQFF. The CDR3 nucleotides read TGTGCCAGCAGACTACCGACTAGCGCCCATGAGCAGTTCTTC. The chain recombines TRBV27 with TRBJ2-1, with 8 bases identical to TRBD2. The CDR3 covers 14 residues. Germline CDR1 reads MNHEY; CDR2 reads SMNVEV (reference sequence). Trimming removed 6 bases from V and 8 bases from J; junction bases left unmatched: 9.

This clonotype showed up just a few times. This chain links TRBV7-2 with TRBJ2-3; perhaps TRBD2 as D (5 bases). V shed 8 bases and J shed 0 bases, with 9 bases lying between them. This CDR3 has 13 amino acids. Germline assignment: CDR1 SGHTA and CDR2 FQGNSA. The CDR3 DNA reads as TGTGCCAGCGGGAGTCTTAGCACAGATACGCAGTATTTT. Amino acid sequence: CASGSLSTDTQYF.

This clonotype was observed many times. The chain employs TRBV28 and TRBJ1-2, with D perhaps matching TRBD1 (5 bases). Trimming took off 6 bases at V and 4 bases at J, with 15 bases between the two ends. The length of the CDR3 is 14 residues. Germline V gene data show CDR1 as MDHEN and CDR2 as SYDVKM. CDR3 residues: CASRRQPGVYGYTF. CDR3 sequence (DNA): TGTGCCAGCAGGAGACAGCCTGGGGTCTATGGCTACACCTTC.

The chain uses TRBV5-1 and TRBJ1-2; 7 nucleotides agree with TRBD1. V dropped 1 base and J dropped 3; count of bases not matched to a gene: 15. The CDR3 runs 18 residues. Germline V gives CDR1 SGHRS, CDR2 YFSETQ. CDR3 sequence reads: CASSLSPTGNSAHYGYTF. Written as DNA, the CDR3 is TGCGCCAGCAGCTTGTCGCCGACAGGGAACTCTGCTCACTATGGCTACACCTTC.